The 8 T cell receptor beta chains presented below share a single source sample, sequenced in a study of monozygotic twins with inflammatory bowel disease (dated by TCRdb to about 2019). The library was produced with 5' RACE. Sequencing used an Illumina HiSeq 2500. Each entry corresponds to one CDR3 protein sequence from reads that TCRdb reprocessed, and DNA is not given. The sample's table covers some 330,000 distinct CDR3 sequences. The ten largest clonotypes hold roughly 5.8% of the sample. The sample consisted of blood. Receptors were obtained from a human donor with ulcerative colitis or Crohn's disease, or a healthy co-twin of an affected twin (not recorded which).

This chain connects TRBV7-9 to TRBJ1-4; no DNA is available, so the TRBD1 call from TCRdb remains unchecked. CDR1 is SEHNR and CDR2 is FQNEAQ in the germline V gene (reference sequence). CDR3 size: 16 residues. The CDR3 spells CASSSKTGTGNEKLFF.

The V and J genes are TRBV20-1 and TRBJ2-5; with no DNA, the TCRdb D assignment of TRBD2 cannot be verified. CDR1 DFQATT and CDR2 SNEGSKA come from the germline V gene (reference sequence). This CDR3 is built from 13 residues. CDR3 region: CSERGGTGETQYF.

The genes are TRBV24-1 and TRBJ2-1; without DNA, the TCRdb call of TRBD2 cannot be checked. Germline V gene sequence: CDR1 KGHDR, CDR2 SFDVKD. The CDR3 extends over 16 amino acids. CDR3 protein: CATSDPSASSYNEQFF.

The V gene is TRBV7-2, the J gene TRBJ1-1; TCRdb lists TRBD1, though no DNA is available to test this call. Germline lookup yields CDR1 SGHTA and CDR2 FQGNSA. This CDR3 is built from 16 residues. CDR3 sequence: CASSPRGGALLTEAFF.

The V and J genes are TRBV3-1 and TRBJ1-5. The CDR3 runs 15 residues. Germline CDR1 LGHDT, CDR2 YNNKEL (reference sequence). The CDR3 is CASSQKGNGNQPQHF. The variable domain in full, with the rest retrieved from reference TRBV3-1 and TRBJ1-5, is DTAVSQTPKYLVTQMGNDKSIKCEQNLGHDTMYWYKQDSKKFLKIMFSYNNKELIINETVPNRFSPKSPDKAHLNLHINSLELGDSAVYFCASSQKGNGNQPQHFGDGTRLSIL.

The chain joins TRBV4-3 to TRBJ1-2. CDR1 and CDR2 from the germline V gene are LGHNA and YSLEER. The CDR3 is made up of 15 amino acids. The CDR3 here is CASSPSGQLHYGYTF.

The V call is TRBV20-1, the J call TRBJ2-5; without DNA, the TCRdb call of TRBD1 cannot be checked. The CDR3 runs to 14 residues. The V gene's germline CDR1 is DFQATT and CDR2 SNEGSKA (reference sequence). CDR3 sequence: CSARLPRGVETQYF.

The chain has TRBV27 and TRBJ2-7; TCRdb lists TRBD1, though no DNA is available to test this call. The length of the CDR3 is 15 residues. Germline V CDR1 and CDR2: MNHEY, SMNVEV (reference sequence). CDR3 amino acids: CASRPLTLSVFEQYF.